There are a few counts of the clone carrying this T cell receptor (beta chain). Its antigen is not identified. The data originate from a study of T cell repertoires in cytomegalovirus infection. Study-level background: CMV epitopes in the study were HLA-C-restricted (recently identified) and HLA-B-restricted (well studied). Indications came from public TCR beta signatures; they pointed to CMV infection and to a matching HLA type. The study, taken as a whole, reports: CMV-specific HLA-C-restricted TCR beta clonotypes dominated the ex vivo response. Carriage of CMV together with the relevant HLA was identifiable through cumulative public TCR beta family frequency.

CDR3 length: 12 residues. V dropped 4 bases and J dropped 8; count of bases not matched to a gene: 2. The germline V gene has CDR1 MGHRA and CDR2 YSYEKL. MiXCR was run by TCRdb on the reads, yielding one entry per CDR3 protein. The sample has 650,000 to 900,000 distinct CDR3 sequences, 32% seen once. Sequencing used cultured CD8+ T cells from PBMCs, obtained from culture after CMV antigen stimulation. The receptor was derived from a human donor in good health (CMV status not recorded). Some clones in this sample may be carry-over from other donors' samples. V gene TRBV4-1 combines with J gene TRBJ2-1, with 7 bases aligning to TRBD1. The CDR3 is CASSRGQDEQFF. CDR3 sequence (DNA): TGCGCCAGCAGCCGCGGACAGGATGAGCAGTTCTTC.